A single sample gave rise to the 23 T cell receptor beta chains below, sequenced in a study of blood T cell repertoires in COVID-19. TCRdb's table, derived via immunoSEQ multiplex PCR, lists solely in-frame clones and lacks some. The sample shows about 260,000 clones, approximately 90% of them seen only once. The specimen sequenced was PBMCs or T cells enriched from blood (not recorded which). All receptors come from a man aged 35-49 years who had been exposed to COVID-19.

The rearrangement joins TRBV4-3 to TRBJ2-1, with 10 bases identical to TRBD2. This CDR3 comprises 16 residues. Germline V gives CDR1 LGHNA, CDR2 YSLEER. V was clipped by 2 bases and J by 7 bases; unmatched bases: 8. The CDR3 sequence: CASSQILASGSNEQFF. CDR3 in DNA: TGCGCCAGCAGCCAAATTTTGGCTAGCGGGAGTAATGAGCAGTTCTTC.

The genes are TRBV9 and TRBJ2-1; 11 bases map to TRBD2. Losses at the gene ends were 4 bases for V and 4 bases for J; bases not matched to a gene: 7. The CDR3 covers 16 residues. The germline V gene has CDR1 SGDLS and CDR2 YYNGEE. DNA for the CDR3: TGTGCCAGCAGCCCCATAGGGACTAGCGGATACAATGAGCAGTTCTTC. Its protein is CASSPIGTSGYNEQFF.

The V call is TRBV18, the J call TRBJ1-1; no reliable D call. V dropped 1 base and J dropped 8 bases, with 11 bases sitting between them. The CDR3 contains 13 residues. Looked up from germline, CDR1 is KGHSH and CDR2 is LQKENI. In DNA, the CDR3 is TGTGCCAGCTCACCACTTTTGAGGCTGGAAGCTTTCTTT. Translated: CASSPLLRLEAFF.

This clone was picked up a small number of times. V gene TRBV19 combines with J gene TRBJ2-7, with D perhaps matching TRBD1 (6 bases). V was pared by 6 bases and J by 1 base, with 10 bases between. The CDR3 has 13 amino acids. Germline-derived CDR1 and CDR2 are LNHDA and SQIVND (reference sequence). The CDR3 bases are TGTGCCAGTAGATCAGGGGCTTCCTACGAGCAGTACTTC. It is translated as CASRSGASYEQYF.

This chain uses TRBV27 with TRBJ2-5; 9 bases line up with TRBD1. The ends lost 5 bases at V and 5 bases at J; junction bases unmatched: 9. This CDR3 has 15 residues. Germline V gives CDR1 MNHEY, CDR2 SMNVEV (reference sequence). The CDR3 nucleotides read TGTGCCAGCAGTCTCTTTCCCACAGGGGGCGAGACCCAGTACTTC. It codes for CASSLFPTGGETQYF.

The rearrangement joins TRBV4-1 to TRBJ2-7; D call uncertain. V lost 2 bases to trimming and J lost 4 bases, with 9 bases between them. Per germline, CDR1 MGHRA and CDR2 YSYEKL. The CDR3 runs 13 residues. The CDR3 reads CASSQYNSYEQYF. The CDR3 region has the DNA TGCGCCAGCAGCCAATATAACTCTTACGAGCAGTACTTC.

This clone was recorded a few times. The V and J genes are TRBV4-2 and TRBJ1-6; 8 bases are shared with TRBD1. The CDR3 covers 16 residues. V gave up 1 base and J gave up 7 bases; unmatched junction bases: 6. Germline lookup yields CDR1 LGHNA and CDR2 YNFKEQ. The CDR3 DNA reads as TGTGCCAGCAGCCAAGGGAGGTACAGGGGGAATTCACCCCTCCACTTT. Translation: CASSQGRYRGNSPLHF.

The chain is built from TRBV30 and TRBJ1-6; D perhaps matches TRBD1 (6 bases). V lost 3 bases, J lost 7 bases, and 10 bases lay in between. The CDR3 contains 13 residues. Germline CDR1 reads GTSNPN; CDR2 reads SVGIG (reference sequence). The CDR3 bases are TGTGCCTGGAGGGGGCAGGGGAATTCACCCCTCCACTTT. Protein product: CAWRGQGNSPLHF. The full variable domain, completed using reference TRBV30 and TRBJ1-6, is SQTIHQWPATLVQPVGSPLSLECTVEGTSNPNLYWYRQAAGRGLQLLFYSVGIGQISSEVPQNLSASRPQDRQFILSSKKLLLSDSGFYLCAWRGQGNSPLHFGNGTRLTVT.

The table lists this clone with a count of one. V usage is TRBV2 and J usage is TRBJ2-7; no firm D call. CDR1 SNHLY and CDR2 FYNNEI come from the germline V gene. V was clipped by 6 bases and J by 4 bases, with 16 bases between them. CDR3 size: 14 residues. The chain's CDR3 is CASRRSNMKYEQYF. The CDR3 nucleotides read TGTGCCAGCAGGAGGAGCAACATGAAATACGAGCAGTACTTC.

The V call is TRBV7-3, the J call TRBJ2-1, with a possible D match to TRBD1 (6 bases). Trimming pared 2 bases from V and 4 bases from J, leaving 12 bases between. Germline CDR1 and CDR2: SGHTA and FQGTGA. This CDR3 region has 15 residues. The CDR3: CASSLGQPSYNEQFF. The CDR3 nucleotides read TGTGCCAGCAGCTTAGGACAGCCTAGTTACAATGAGCAGTTCTTC.

The J gene is TRBJ1-5, the V gene TRBV2; TRBD1 is a possible D gene (5 bases). The germline CDR1 and CDR2 sequences are SNHLY and FYNNEI. Trimming removed 2 bases at V and 6 bases at J, with 8 bases between. The CDR3 has 13 amino acids. The CDR3 nucleotides read TGTGCCAGCAGTGAAAGGGGAACTCAGCCCCAGCATTTT. Translation gives CASSERGTQPQHF.

Only a few counts were recorded for this clone. The chain has TRBV29-1 and TRBJ2-1; D is possibly TRBD2 (5 bases). The germline V gene encodes CDR1 SQVTM and CDR2 ANQGSEA. Trimming took 7 bases from V and 5 from J, leaving 18 bases between them. The CDR3 is 14 residues long. CDR3 coding DNA: TGCAGCGCCGCAAGTCGGACTTACAACAATGAGCAGTTCTTC. Its translation is CSAASRTYNNEQFF.

The genes are TRBV19 and TRBJ1-5, with D unclear. The CDR3 has 16 amino acids. V shed 4 bases and J shed 0 bases, with 13 bases lying between them. Germline V lookup: CDR1 LNHDA, CDR2 SQIVND (reference sequence). The DNA for the CDR3 is TGTGCCAGTAGTAGGGGATCGGGGAATAGCAATCAGCCCCAGCATTTT. This sequence encodes CASSRGSGNSNQPQHF.

As to this clone: Other DNA sequences in this sample translate to the same CDR3. DNA for the CDR3: TGCGCCAGCAGCCAAGATCGGGGAAGCTCCTACAATGAGCAGTTCTTC. It specifies CASSQDRGSSYNEQFF. This chain links TRBV4-3 with TRBJ2-1; D possibly corresponds to TRBD2 (5 bases). CDR1 is LGHNA and CDR2 is YSLEER in the germline V gene. This CDR3 is 16 amino acids long. Deletions cut 0 bases from V and 0 bases from J, with 9 bases between.

The chain employs TRBV7-3 and TRBJ2-1, with TRBD1 matching over 9 bases. With V trimmed by 5 bases and J by 2 bases, 4 bases remained unmatched. This CDR3 contains 15 residues. Germline-derived CDR1 and CDR2 are SGHTA and FQGTGA. The CDR3 nucleotides read TGTGCCAGCAGCGCCGGGACAGGGACCTACAATGAGCAGTTCTTC. The encoded protein is CASSAGTGTYNEQFF.

CDR3 sequence reads: CSVGQGGSDTQYF. In DNA, the CDR3 is TGCAGCGTTGGCCAGGGCGGTTCAGATACGCAGTATTTT. The rearrangement joins TRBV29-1 to TRBJ2-3, with D possibly TRBD1 on 5 matching bases. Germline-derived CDR1 and CDR2 are SQVTM and ANQGSEA. Between the trimmed V and J ends, which lost 4 bases and 4 bases, there was a span of 12 bases. This CDR3 spans 13 amino acids.

This rearrangement joins TRBV9 to TRBJ1-3, with TRBD1 matching over 9 bases. Germline values: CDR1 SGDLS, CDR2 YYNGEE. The CDR3 spans 17 residues. Trimming at V came to 3 bases and at J to 4 bases, leaving 11 bases not matched to a gene. The CDR3 is CASSAGVGQGTGNTIYF. The CDR3 DNA follows: TGTGCCAGCAGCGCCGGCGTGGGACAGGGAACGGGAAACACCATATATTTT. The complete variable domain, with remaining parts taken from reference TRBV9 and TRBJ1-3, reads DSGVTQTPKHLITATGQRVTLRCSPRSGDLSVYWYQQSLDQGLQFLIQYYNGEERAKGNILERFSAQQFPDLHSELNLSSLELGDSALYFCASSAGVGQGTGNTIYFGEGSWLTVV.

CDR3 protein: CASSQGQVLTGELFF. CDR3 sequence (DNA): TGTGCCAGCAGCCAGGGACAGGTACTCACCGGGGAGCTGTTTTTT. The chain uses TRBV3-1 (or the pseudogene TRBV3-2) and TRBJ2-2, with 8 bases lining up with TRBD1. CDR1 is LGHDT, CDR2 YNNKEL, per germline (reference sequence). The V and J ends lost 3 bases and 4 bases, in that order; junction bases with no gene match: 4. The CDR3 extends over 15 amino acids.

The chain has TRBV5-1 and TRBJ2-5; 14 positions match TRBD2. CDR3 length equals 17 residues. Germline V CDR1 and CDR2: SGHRS, YFSETQ. J was trimmed by 5 bases and V by 4 bases; bases with no gene match: 10. The CDR3 nucleotides are TGCGCCAGCAGCAGATCGGGACTAGCGGGAGTAGCGGAGACCCAGTACTTC. This sequence encodes CASSRSGLAGVAETQYF.

This chain uses TRBV24-1 with TRBJ2-1, with 10 bases lining up with TRBD1. V lost 3 bases to trimming and J lost 4 bases; unmatched junction nucleotides: 8. This CDR3 has 17 residues. The germline V gene has CDR1 KGHDR and CDR2 SFDVKD. The CDR3 sequence: CATSDNPGQGMYNEQFF. The CDR3 DNA follows: TGTGCCACCAGTGATAATCCGGGACAGGGGATGTACAATGAGCAGTTCTTC.

V usage is TRBV7-9 and J usage is TRBJ2-3, with D unclear. The CDR3 sequence is 17 residues long. Trimming removed 4 bases at V and 1 base at J, with 18 bases between. CDR1 is SEHNR and CDR2 is FQNEAQ in the germline V gene (reference sequence). The CDR3 DNA reads TGTGCCAGCAGCTCTTCGGGTCGACTCTTCGGCACAGATACGCAGTATTTT. This encodes CASSSSGRLFGTDTQYF.

The table lists this clone with a count of one. The chain links TRBV7-9 to TRBJ2-7, with 10 bases lining up with TRBD2. CDR1 is SEHNR and CDR2 is FQNEAQ in the germline V gene (reference sequence). The CDR3 sequence is 16 residues long. With 4 bases clipped from V and 6 bases from J, the junction kept 12 bases outside the gene matches. The CDR3 protein is CASSSTLAGVPTEQYF. CDR3 in DNA: TGTGCCAGCAGCTCGACCCTAGCGGGAGTCCCGACCGAGCAGTACTTC.

The V and J genes are TRBV27 and TRBJ2-7; maybe TRBD2 (7 bases). CDR3 length equals 13 residues. V dropped 3 bases and J dropped 3 bases, with 9 bases sitting between them. The germline gives CDR1 MNHEY, CDR2 SMNVEV (reference sequence). The CDR3 DNA reads as TGTGCCAGCAGTTTGCGGGGGCTCTACGAGCAGTACTTC. It encodes CASSLRGLYEQYF.